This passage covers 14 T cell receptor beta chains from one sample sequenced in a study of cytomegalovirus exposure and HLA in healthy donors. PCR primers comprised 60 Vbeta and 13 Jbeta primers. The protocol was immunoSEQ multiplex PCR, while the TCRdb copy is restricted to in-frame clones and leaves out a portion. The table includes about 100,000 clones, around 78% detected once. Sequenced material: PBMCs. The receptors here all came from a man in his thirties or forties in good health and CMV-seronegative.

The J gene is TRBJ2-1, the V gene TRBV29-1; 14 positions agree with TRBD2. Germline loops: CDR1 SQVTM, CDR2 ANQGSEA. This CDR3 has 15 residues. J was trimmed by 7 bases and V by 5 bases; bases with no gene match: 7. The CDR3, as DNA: TGCAGCGTTTTGACTAGCGGGAGGGCGGGTAATGAGCAGTTCTTC. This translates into CSVLTSGRAGNEQFF.

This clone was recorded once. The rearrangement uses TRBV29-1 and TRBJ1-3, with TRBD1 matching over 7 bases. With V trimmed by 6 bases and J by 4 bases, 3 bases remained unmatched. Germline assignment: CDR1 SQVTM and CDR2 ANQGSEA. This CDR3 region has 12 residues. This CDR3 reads CSVGTEGNTIYF. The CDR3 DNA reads TGCAGCGTAGGGACAGAAGGAAACACCATATATTTT.

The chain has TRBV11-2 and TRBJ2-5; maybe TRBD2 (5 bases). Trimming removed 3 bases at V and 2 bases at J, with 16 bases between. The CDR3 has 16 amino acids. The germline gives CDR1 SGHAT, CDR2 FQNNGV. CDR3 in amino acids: CASSFSRGEWQETQYF. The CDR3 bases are TGTGCCAGCAGCTTCTCACGGGGTGAATGGCAAGAGACCCAGTACTTC.

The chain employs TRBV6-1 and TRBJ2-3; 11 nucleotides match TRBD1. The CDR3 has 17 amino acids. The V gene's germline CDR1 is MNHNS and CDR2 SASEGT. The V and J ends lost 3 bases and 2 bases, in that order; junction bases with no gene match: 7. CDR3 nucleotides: TGTGCCAGCAGTGACCGGACAGGGGGCCCTCACACAGATACGCAGTATTTT. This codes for CASSDRTGGPHTDTQYF.

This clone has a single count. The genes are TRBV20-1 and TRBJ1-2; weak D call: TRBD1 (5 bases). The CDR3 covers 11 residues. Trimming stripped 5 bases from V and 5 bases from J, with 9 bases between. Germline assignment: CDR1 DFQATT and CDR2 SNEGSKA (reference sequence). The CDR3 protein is CSAADNYGYTF. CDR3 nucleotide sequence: TGCAGTGCTGCGGACAATTATGGCTACACCTTC.

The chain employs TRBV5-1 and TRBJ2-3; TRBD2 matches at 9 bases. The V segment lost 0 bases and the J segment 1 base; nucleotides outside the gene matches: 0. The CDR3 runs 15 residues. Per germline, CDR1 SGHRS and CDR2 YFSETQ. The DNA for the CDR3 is TGCGCCAGCAGCTTGGGACTAGCGGGCACAGATACGCAGTATTTT. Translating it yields CASSLGLAGTDTQYF. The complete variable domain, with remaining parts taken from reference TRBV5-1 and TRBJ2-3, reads KAGVTQTPRYLIKTRGQQVTLSCSPISGHRSVSWYQQTPGQGLQFLFEYFSETQRNKGNFPGRFSGRQFSNSRSEMNVSTLELGDSALYLCASSLGLAGTDTQYFGPGTRLTVL.

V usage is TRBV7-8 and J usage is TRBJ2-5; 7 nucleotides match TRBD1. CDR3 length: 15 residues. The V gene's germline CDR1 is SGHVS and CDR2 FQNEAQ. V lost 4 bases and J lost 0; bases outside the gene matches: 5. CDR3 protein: CASSSRQGHQETQYF. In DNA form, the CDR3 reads TGTGCCAGCAGCTCGAGACAGGGACACCAAGAGACCCAGTACTTC.

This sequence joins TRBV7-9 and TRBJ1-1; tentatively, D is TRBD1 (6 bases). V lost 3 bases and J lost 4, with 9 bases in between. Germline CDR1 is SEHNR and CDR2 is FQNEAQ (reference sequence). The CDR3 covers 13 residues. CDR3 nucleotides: TGTGCCAGCAGCTTTACACAGGGCACTGAAGCTTTCTTT. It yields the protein CASSFTQGTEAFF.

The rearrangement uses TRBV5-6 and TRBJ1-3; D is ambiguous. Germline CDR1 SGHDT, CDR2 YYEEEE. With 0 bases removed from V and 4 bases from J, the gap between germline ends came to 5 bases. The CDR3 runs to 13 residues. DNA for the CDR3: TGTGCCAGCAGCTTGGCTGTGGGAAACACCATATATTTT. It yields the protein CASSLAVGNTIYF.

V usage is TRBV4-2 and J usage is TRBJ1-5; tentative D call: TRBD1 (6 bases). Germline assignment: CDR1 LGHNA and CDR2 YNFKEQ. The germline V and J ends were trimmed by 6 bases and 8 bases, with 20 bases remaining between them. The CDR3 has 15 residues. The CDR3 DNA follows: TGTGCCAGCAGACGTAACAGGGCGGGTGAAGAGCCCCAGCATTTT. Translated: CASRRNRAGEEPQHF.

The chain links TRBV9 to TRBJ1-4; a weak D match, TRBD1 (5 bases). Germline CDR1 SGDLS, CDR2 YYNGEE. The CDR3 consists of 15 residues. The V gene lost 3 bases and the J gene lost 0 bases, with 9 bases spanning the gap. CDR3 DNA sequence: TGTGCCAGCAGCGGGACAAAGGCAACTAATGAAAAACTGTTTTTT. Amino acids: CASSGTKATNEKLFF.

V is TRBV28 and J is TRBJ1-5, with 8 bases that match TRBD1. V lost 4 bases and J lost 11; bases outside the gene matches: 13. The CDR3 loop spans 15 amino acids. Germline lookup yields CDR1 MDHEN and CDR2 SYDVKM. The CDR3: CASSSTGTGHWSQHF. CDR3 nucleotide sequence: TGTGCCAGCAGTTCTACCGGGACAGGCCACTGGTCCCAGCATTTT.

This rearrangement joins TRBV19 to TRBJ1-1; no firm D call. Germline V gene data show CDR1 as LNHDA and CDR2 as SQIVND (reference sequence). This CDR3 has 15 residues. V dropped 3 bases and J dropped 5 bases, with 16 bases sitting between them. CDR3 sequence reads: CASSIPGGGRTEAFF. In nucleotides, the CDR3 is TGTGCCAGTAGTATTCCCGGCGGAGGGAGGACTGAAGCTTTCTTT.

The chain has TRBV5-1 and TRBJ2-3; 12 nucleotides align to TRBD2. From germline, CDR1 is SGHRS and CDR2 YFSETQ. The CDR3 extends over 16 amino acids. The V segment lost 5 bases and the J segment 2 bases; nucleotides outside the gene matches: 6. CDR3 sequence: CASRRLAGATTDTQYF. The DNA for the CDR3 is TGCGCCAGCAGGCGACTAGCGGGGGCCACCACAGATACGCAGTATTTT.